Described below is a single TCR beta chain sequence and its context. Its target antigen remains unknown. Per-nucleotide qualities are absent, and no much larger clonotype sits a single base away. Library preparation employed multiplex PCR. These reads were obtained on an Illumina HiSeq 4000. To build TCR beta libraries, CDR3 regions were amplified by Arm-PCR using iRepertoire HTBI primers. Gel purification was performed on PCR products prior to sequencing. Concerning the study's data processing: Across samples, around 58 TRBV and roughly 13 TRBJ segments were identified and used for gene usage analysis of CDR3 amino acid clonotypes. Filtered high-quality paired reads were merged into contigs using COPE and FqMerger. BLAST was used to align contigs to the IMGT TRBV, TRBD and TRBJ reference genes, and CDR3 was defined following IMGT. Highly expanded clones were defined as clonotypes with a frequency above 0.1%. Shannon entropy was used to measure repertoire diversity, and the Gini coefficient was used to measure V-J evenness. A clonotype found in more than one individual was treated as public. TCRdb ran its own pipeline on the public reads, namely fastp trimming at Q25 and MiXCR clone calling, and kept in-frame beta chains. Rows merge per CDR3 protein into single entries with the most common DNA and genes. The V and J calls shown here were made by TCRdb, not taken from the authors' results. This sample has about 460,000 distinct CDR3 sequences in its table, and 22% of those were observed once. Together, the top ten hold approximately 14% of the sample.

The time point label of this sample denotes: persistent/refractory GD, antithyroid drugs over 5 years with positive TRAb. For both TCR sequencing and RNA sequencing, RNA was extracted from PBMCs using TRIzol. The diagnosis of Graves' disease was made according to American Thyroid Association guidelines. Patients for the study were recruited at an endocrinology department in Xi'an, China. From each patient, around 9 milliliters of peripheral blood was collected into an EDTA anticoagulant tube. Ficoll Paque Plus density gradient separation was used to isolate PBMCs, and no further T cell sorting was performed. RNA quality was checked with an Agilent 2100 Bioanalyzer and agarose gel, and concentration with a NanoDrop 2000. The data derive from a study of regulatory T cells in long-lasting Graves disease (dated by TCRdb to the early 2020s). For the wider study: To count as having persistent Graves' disease, a patient had to have received antithyroid drug treatment for over 5 years with TSH receptor autoantibodies remaining persistently positive. Persistent Graves' disease patients were compared with newly diagnosed Graves' disease patients by peripheral blood TCR sequencing and RNA sequencing. The study was conducted in China and was registered as a clinical trial. A total of roughly 33 samples underwent TCR sequencing: 13 from persistent and roughly 20 from newly diagnosed Graves' disease patients. Antithyroid drugs had been taken for 8.5 to 13 years on average by persistent Graves' disease patients in the clinical cohort. On the study overall, not on this receptor specifically: Only the TCR beta chain was sequenced and analyzed. The authors noted that the small sample size was a limitation that may lower accuracy. Persistent Graves' disease patients showed lower TCR Shannon entropy and fewer highly expanded clones than newly diagnosed patients, suggesting clonal expansion. Because the primary lesion, thyroid tissue, could not be accessed, the study looked at peripheral blood alone. Persistent patients shared more public clonotypes among themselves (around 2,500) than newly diagnosed patients did (more than 850). Persistent disease showed preferential use of TRBV28, TRBJ1-2 and TRBJ2-5, whereas newly diagnosed disease favored TRBV20-1 and TRBJ2-1.

Counted from cysteine to phenylalanine, this CDR3 has 15 amino acids. The CDR3 DNA has 45 bases and is translated from base 1. V loses 2 bases, J loses 1 base, and the germline ends lie 11 bases apart. The CDR1 and CDR2 encoded by the germline V gene are MNHNS and SASEGT. The receptor's source is a female donor with Graves disease. The chain couples TRBV6-1 to TRBJ2-5; the D gene cannot be resolved reliably. The sequenced sample was peripheral blood mononuclear cells (PBMCs), obtained when the disease was refractory, from a patient treated with antithyroid drugs. The CDR3: CASSESSLIQETQYF. The bases read TGTGCCAGCAGTGAAAGTTCCCTTATCCAAGAGACCCAGTACTTC.